These 6 T cell receptor beta chains were all obtained from the same sample, sequenced in a study of blood T cells in healthy people across ages. The use of a sample-barcoded 5' primer and a J-beta primer mix characterized a second PCR of about 6 to 11 cycles. TCRdb used MiXCR to reprocess the 5' RACE reads, holding one entry per CDR3 protein. The data hold 600,000 to 1,000,000 distinct CDR3 sequences, with 58% observed a single time. The sequenced material came from blood. These receptors were collected from a man aged 25-45 years in good health.

This clonotype has a single count. CDR3 coding DNA: TGTGCCAGCAGCTCGCGTCCTAGCGGACGGCCCCGGCGGGAGCTGTTTTTT. Its translation is CASSSRPSGRPRRELFF. The rearrangement links TRBV7-9 to TRBJ2-2; 7 nucleotides line up with TRBD2. Trimming cost V 4 bases and J 9 bases; bases outside gene matches: 17. This CDR3 has 17 residues. The V gene's germline CDR1 is SEHNR and CDR2 FQNEAQ (reference sequence). The full variable domain, its missing parts supplied by reference TRBV7-9 and TRBJ2-2, is DTGVSQNPRHKITKRGQNVTFRCDPISEHNRLYWYRQTLGQGPEFLTYFQNEAQLEKSRLLSDRFSAERPKGSFSTLEIQRTEQGDSAMYLCASSSRPSGRPRRELFFGEGSRLTVL.

The gene calls are TRBV12-3 or TRBV12-4 and TRBJ1-2; D ambiguous. The CDR3 has 14 amino acids. V was trimmed by 7 bases and J by 4 bases, leaving 16 bases between them. The CDR3 nucleotides read TGTGCCAGCACCTTGGCCGTATGGGGCTATGGCTACACCTTC. It yields the protein CASTLAVWGYGYTF.

This clonotype was recorded a few times. The chain carries TRBV18 and TRBJ2-7; 9 bases are a match to TRBD2. The CDR3 has 12 residues. Trimming cost V 8 bases and J 2 bases; bases outside gene matches: 1. Germline V gene lookup returns CDR1 KGHSH and CDR2 LQKENI. CDR3 region: CASAGGPYEQYF. CDR3 bases: TGTGCCAGCGCGGGGGGGCCCTACGAGCAGTACTTC.

The chain uses TRBV3-1 and TRBJ1-1; TRBD1 is a possible D gene (6 bases). The germline V and J ends were trimmed by 5 bases and 4 bases, with 8 bases remaining between them. CDR3 length: 12 residues. Germline lookup yields CDR1 LGHDT and CDR2 YNNKEL (reference sequence). The CDR3 nucleotides are TGTGCCAGCAGCTCAGGGGTCACTGAAGCTTTCTTT. Its translation is CASSSGVTEAFF.

The sample holds a few counts of this clonotype. V and J are TRBV5-4 and TRBJ2-4; no clear D gene. Gene TRBJ2-5 matches the end of the DNA better, so the J call may be wrong. The germline V gene encodes CDR1 SGHNT and CDR2 YYREEE (reference sequence). The CDR3 spans 14 residues. CDR3 in amino acids: CASSFFLSEETQYF. In nucleotides, the CDR3 is TGTGCCAGCAGCTTCTTCCTATCGGAGGAGACCCAGTACTTC.

V and J are TRBV20-1 and TRBJ2-1; the match to TRBD2 covers 7 bases. J gave up 0 bases and V 0 bases, and 14 bases lay outside the gene matches. The CDR3 length is 19 residues. The germline V gene has CDR1 DFQATT and CDR2 SNEGSKA (reference sequence). CDR3 sequence (DNA): TGCAGTGCTAGAGAAAGGACTAGAGGTATAATGAGCTCCTACAATGAGCAGTTCTTC. As protein: CSARERTRGIMSSYNEQFF.